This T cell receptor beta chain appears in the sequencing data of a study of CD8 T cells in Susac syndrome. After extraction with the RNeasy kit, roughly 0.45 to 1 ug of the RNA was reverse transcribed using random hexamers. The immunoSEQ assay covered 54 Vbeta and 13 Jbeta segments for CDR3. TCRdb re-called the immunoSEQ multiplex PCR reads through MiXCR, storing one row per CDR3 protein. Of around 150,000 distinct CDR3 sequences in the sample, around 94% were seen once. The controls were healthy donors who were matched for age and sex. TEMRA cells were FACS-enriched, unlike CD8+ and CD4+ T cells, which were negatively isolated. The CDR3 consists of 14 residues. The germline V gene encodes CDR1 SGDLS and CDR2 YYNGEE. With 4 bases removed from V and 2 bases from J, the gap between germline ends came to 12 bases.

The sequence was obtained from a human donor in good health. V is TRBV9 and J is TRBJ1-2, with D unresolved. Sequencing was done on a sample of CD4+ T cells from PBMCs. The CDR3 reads CASSPMDGNYGYTF. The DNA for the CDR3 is TGTGCCAGCAGCCCAATGGACGGAAACTATGGCTACACCTTC. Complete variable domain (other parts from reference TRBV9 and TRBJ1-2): DSGVTQTPKHLITATGQRVTLRCSPRSGDLSVYWYQQSLDQGLQFLIQYYNGEERAKGNILERFSAQQFPDLHSELNLSSLELGDSALYFCASSPMDGNYGYTFGSGTRLTVV.